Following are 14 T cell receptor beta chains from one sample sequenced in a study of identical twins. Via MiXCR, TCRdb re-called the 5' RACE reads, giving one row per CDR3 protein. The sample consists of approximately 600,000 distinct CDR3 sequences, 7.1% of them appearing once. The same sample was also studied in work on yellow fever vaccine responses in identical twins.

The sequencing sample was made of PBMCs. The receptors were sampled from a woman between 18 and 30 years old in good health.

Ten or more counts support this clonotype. The CDR3 spells CASSLSGVSTDTQYF. The CDR3 DNA reads TGTGCCAGCAGCCTTTCTGGTGTGAGCACAGATACGCAGTATTTT. The rearrangement joins TRBV12-3 or TRBV12-4 to TRBJ2-3; D is unclear. This CDR3 spans 15 amino acids. Trimming removed 6 bases at V and 0 bases at J, with 13 bases between.

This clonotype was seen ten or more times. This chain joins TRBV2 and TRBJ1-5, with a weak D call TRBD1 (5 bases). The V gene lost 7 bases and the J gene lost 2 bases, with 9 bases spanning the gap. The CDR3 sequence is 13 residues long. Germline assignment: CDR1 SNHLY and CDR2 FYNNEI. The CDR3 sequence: CASMGPGNQPQHF. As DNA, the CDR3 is TGTGCCAGCATGGGGCCGGGCAATCAGCCCCAGCATTTT.

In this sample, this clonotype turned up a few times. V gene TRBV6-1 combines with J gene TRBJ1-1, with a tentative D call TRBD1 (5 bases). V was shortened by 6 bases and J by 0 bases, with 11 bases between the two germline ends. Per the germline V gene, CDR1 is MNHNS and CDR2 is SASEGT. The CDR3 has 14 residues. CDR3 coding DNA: TGTGCCAGCAGACAGGACAAAATGAACACTGAAGCTTTCTTT. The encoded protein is CASRQDKMNTEAFF.

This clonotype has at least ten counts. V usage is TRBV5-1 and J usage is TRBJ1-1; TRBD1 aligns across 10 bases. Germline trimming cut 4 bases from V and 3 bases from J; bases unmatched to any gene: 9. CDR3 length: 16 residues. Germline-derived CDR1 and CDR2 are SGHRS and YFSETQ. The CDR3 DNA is TGCGCCAGCAGCCCGGGGACAGGGGTAAGGGACACTGAAGCTTTCTTT. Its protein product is CASSPGTGVRDTEAFF.

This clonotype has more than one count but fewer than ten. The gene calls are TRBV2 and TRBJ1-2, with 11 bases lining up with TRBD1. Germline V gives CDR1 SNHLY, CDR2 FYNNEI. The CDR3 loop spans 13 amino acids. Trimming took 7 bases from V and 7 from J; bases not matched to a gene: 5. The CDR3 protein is CASNGQGAVGYTF. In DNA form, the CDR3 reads TGTGCCAGCAACGGACAGGGGGCCGTTGGCTACACCTTC.

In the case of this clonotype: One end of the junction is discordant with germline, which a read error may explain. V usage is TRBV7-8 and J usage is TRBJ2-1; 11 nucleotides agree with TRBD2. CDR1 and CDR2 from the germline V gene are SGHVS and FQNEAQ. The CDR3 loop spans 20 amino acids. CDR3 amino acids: CATSLVPSSGRTPRWNEQFF. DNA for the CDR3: TGTGCCACCAGCTTAGTTCCGTCTAGCGGGAGGACCCCACGCTGGAATGAGCAGTTCTTC.

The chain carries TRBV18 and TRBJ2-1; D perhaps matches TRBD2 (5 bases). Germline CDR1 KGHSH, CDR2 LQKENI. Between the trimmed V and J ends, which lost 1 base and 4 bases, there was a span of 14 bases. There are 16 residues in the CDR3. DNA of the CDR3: TGTGCCAGCTCACCACGGCAACTAGATTCGTACAATGAGCAGTTCTTC. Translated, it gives CASSPRQLDSYNEQFF.

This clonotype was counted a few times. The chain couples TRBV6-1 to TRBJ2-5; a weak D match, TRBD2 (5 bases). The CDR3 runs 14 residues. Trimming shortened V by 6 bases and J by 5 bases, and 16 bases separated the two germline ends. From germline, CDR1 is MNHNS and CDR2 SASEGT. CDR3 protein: CASSPTRAAETQYF. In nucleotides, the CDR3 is TGTGCCAGCAGCCCTACTAGGGCGGCGGAGACCCAGTACTTC.

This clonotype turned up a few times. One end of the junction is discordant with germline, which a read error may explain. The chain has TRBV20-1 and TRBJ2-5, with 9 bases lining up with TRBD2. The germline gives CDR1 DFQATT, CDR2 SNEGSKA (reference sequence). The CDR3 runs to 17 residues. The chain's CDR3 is CCARPPPTREGQETQYF. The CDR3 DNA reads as TGCTGTGCTAGACCCCCACCCACGCGGGAGGGCCAAGAGACCCAGTACTTC.

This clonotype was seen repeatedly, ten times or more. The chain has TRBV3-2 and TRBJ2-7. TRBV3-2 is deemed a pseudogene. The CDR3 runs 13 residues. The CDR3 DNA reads TGTGCCAGCAGCCATGGCAGCTCCTACGAGCAGTACGTC. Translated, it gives CASSHGSSYEQYV.

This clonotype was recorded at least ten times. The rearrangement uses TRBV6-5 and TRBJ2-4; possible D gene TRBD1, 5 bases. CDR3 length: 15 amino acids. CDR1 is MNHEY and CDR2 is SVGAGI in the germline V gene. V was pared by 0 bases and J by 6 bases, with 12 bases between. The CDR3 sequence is CASSYSKGPSNIQYF. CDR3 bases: TGTGCCAGCAGTTACTCGAAGGGGCCCTCAAACATTCAGTACTTC.

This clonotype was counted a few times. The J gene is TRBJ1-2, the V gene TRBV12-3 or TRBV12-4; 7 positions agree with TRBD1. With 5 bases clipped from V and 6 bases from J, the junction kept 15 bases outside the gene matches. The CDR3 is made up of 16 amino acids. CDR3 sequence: CASSPIPGGEFNGYTF. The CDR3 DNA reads TGTGCCAGCAGTCCCATACCAGGGGGGGAGTTTAATGGCTACACCTTC.

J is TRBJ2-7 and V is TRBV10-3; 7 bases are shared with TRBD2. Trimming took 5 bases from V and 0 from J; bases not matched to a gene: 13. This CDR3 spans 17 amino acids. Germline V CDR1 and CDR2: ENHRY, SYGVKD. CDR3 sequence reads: CAISWTITSDTSYEQYF. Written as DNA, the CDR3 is TGTGCCATCAGTTGGACGATAACTAGCGACACCTCCTACGAGCAGTACTTC.

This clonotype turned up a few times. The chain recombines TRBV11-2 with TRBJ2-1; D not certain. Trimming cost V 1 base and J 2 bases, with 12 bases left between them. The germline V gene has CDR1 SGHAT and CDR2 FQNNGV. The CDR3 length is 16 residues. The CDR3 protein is CASSLGGQRPYNEQFF. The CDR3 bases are TGTGCCAGCAGCTTAGGAGGCCAACGACCCTACAATGAGCAGTTCTTC.